This TCR beta chain was recorded in a study of identical twins (dated by TCRdb to the mid-2010s). Context from the whole study: To test whether fetal clonotypes persist, the study used deep sequencing on TCR alpha and beta repertoires from monozygotic twins, unrelated adults of various ages, and cord blood. Replicate twin experiments were performed at different times using different library preparation protocols to rule out contamination. What the study reported, not specific to this receptor: Out-of-frame TCR alpha sequences shared between twins showed an excess of low generation-probability sequences compared with coincidental sharing between unrelated individuals. Conclusions relied on cross-sectional statistical analysis, since the same donors could not be followed over many years. Zero-insertion analyses could be partly confounded by invariant T cells such as MAIT and iNKT, though diverse VJ usage argued against such confounding for most clonotypes. Out-of-frame TCR alpha sharing in monozygotic twins was systematically underestimated by recombination models, whereas sharing between unrelated individuals was in agreement with the recombination models. The excess sharing between twins in beta out-of-frame sequences was weaker because fewer shared sequences reduced the signal-to-noise ratio. Fewer insertions were carried by abundant cord blood beta clonotypes; a weaker similar trend was observed in young adult naive repertoires, while no such trend was observed in memory repertoires.

A word on this clonotype: Its antigen is not yet known. It has no much larger one-base neighbor in the sample; base qualities were not kept.

V is reduced by 3 bases and J by 7 bases, leaving a spacing of 11 bases between them. CDR1 is given as SGHRS and CDR2 as YFSETQ, both from the germline V gene. The CDR3, cysteine through phenylalanine, is 14 amino acids long. Only the CDR3 DNA is retained, 42 bases long and in frame from the first base. Every donor in the study was a healthy Caucasian. Three pairs of female monozygotic twins, all aged roughly 18 to 29 years, made up the twin cohort. Positive isolation kits from Invitrogen were used to isolate CD4+ and CD8+ T cell populations. Libraries were constructed by 5' RACE. Sequencing was performed on an Illumina HiSeq 2000. Template switching introduced a universal primer binding site; the final cDNA contained a unique molecular identifier, enabling accurate counting of TCR cDNA molecules. Specific primers in the conserved constant-segment region were used to synthesize first-strand cDNA for the TCR alpha and beta chains. Each cDNA library was double barcoded, with a SMART-Mk sample barcode plus Illumina barcodes, to control for contamination. TruSeq adapter sequences and Illumina sample barcodes were added in two successive PCR steps. TCR alpha and beta cDNA libraries were sequenced on the Illumina HiSeq platform with custom primers. The authors' pipeline ran thus. MiGEC processed the raw reads to extract unique molecular identifiers, while MiXCR was used to determine the CDR3 positions. Recombination models were inferred per individual with the repgenHMM and IGoR tools using an EM algorithm. Shared clonotypes were analyzed with the tcR package in R, and sharing was normalized by the product of cloneset sizes. To study raw recombination without the effects of thymic and clonal selection, out-of-frame nonproductive sequences were analyzed. TCRdb handled the public reads itself, with Q25 trimming in fastp and clone calling in MiXCR, and kept productive beta chains. Each CDR3 protein gets just one entry, which takes the most common genes and DNA from the rows behind it. These V and J calls are TCRdb output, not the study's own analysis. This sample is represented by 450,000 to 500,000 distinct CDR3 sequences; 13% to 15% of them were singletons. The ten largest clones add up to 0.8% to 1% of the sample.

This sample was shared with a second study, whose subject was yellow fever vaccine responses in identical twins. As the second publication notes: The authors reported that the T cell response to vaccination in identical twins appeared partly convergent and partly personalized. Focusing on identical twins, the study followed the T cell clones that responded to the vaccine, and did so with precision.

The rearranged chain carries TRBV5-1 and TRBJ1-6, with TRBD1 as a weak D call on 6 bases. The sequence derives from a woman under 30 in good health. The sample taken for sequencing was CD4+ T cells sorted from blood. The CDR3 reads as follows: CASSSRQDNSPLHF. At the DNA level, the sequence is TGCGCCAGCAGCTCGCGACAGGACAATTCACCCCTCCACTTT.